These 15 T cell receptor beta chains were sequenced from one sample in a study of T cell repertoires in cytomegalovirus infection. Each CDR3 protein gets one entry after TCRdb re-called the reads with MiXCR. This table has 450,000 to 600,000 distinct CDR3 sequences, more than 40% appearing once. These receptors' antigens are unknown. Sequenced material: cultured PBMCs, taken from culture after CMV antigen stimulation. Source of these receptors: a human donor in good health (CMV status not recorded). Some clones in this sample may be carry-over from other donors' samples.

This clonotype was detected only a few times. This sequence joins TRBV7-2 and TRBJ2-5, with 7 bases lining up with TRBD2. The germline V gene encodes CDR1 SGHTA and CDR2 FQGNSA. The V gene end was trimmed by 5 bases and the J gene end by 5 bases; junction bases not matched to a gene: 8. The CDR3 has 14 amino acids. The CDR3 nucleotides are TGTGCCAGCAGCCCCCTCGGGGGGTCGGAGACCCAGTACTTC. Residues: CASSPLGGSETQYF.

In its sample, this clonotype was seen once. The rearrangement links TRBV7-8 to TRBJ2-5; D unresolved. CDR3 length: 16 residues. With 5 bases removed from V and 2 bases from J, the gap between germline ends came to 18 bases. Per the germline V gene, CDR1 is SGHVS and CDR2 is FQNEAQ. The CDR3 region has the DNA TGTGCCAGCAGCACCCACAGAACTCGACCGCAAGAGACCCAGTACTTC. Its protein product is CASSTHRTRPQETQYF.

A remark on this clonotype: The junction differs from germline at one of its ends, possibly a read error. The CDR3 loop reads CASSYSGQRDF. CDR3 nucleotide sequence: TGTGCCAGCAGTTACTCCGGACAAAGGGACTTC. This chain links TRBV6-2 or TRBV6-3 with TRBJ2-7; D is possibly TRBD1 (5 bases). The length of the CDR3 is 11 residues. Germline loops: CDR1 MNHEY, CDR2 SVGEGT.

This chain connects TRBV7-2 to TRBJ2-6; 7 positions match TRBD1. The germline V gene encodes CDR1 SGHTA and CDR2 FQGNSA. CDR3 length: 15 residues. V gave up 5 bases and J gave up 1 base; unmatched junction bases: 2. CDR3 sequence reads: CASSGQASGANVLTF. CDR3 in DNA: TGTGCCAGCAGCGGACAGGCGTCTGGGGCCAACGTCCTGACTTTC. The full variable domain, its missing parts supplied by reference TRBV7-2 and TRBJ2-6, is GAGVSQSPSNKVTEKGKDVELRCDPISGHTALYWYRQSLGQGLEFLIYFQGNSAPDKSGLPSDRFSAERTGGSVSTLTIQRTQQEDSAVYLCASSGQASGANVLTFGAGSRLTVL.

This chain uses TRBV28 with TRBJ1-5, with 12 bases matching TRBD1. This CDR3 spans 18 amino acids. In germline, CDR1 is MDHEN, CDR2 SYDVKM. After removal of 6 bases from V and 6 bases from J, the junction contained 15 bases not matched to a gene. The CDR3 sequence: CASSRPGQGAAKGQPQHF. The CDR3 bases are TGTGCCAGCAGCCGGCCGGGACAGGGGGCCGCGAAGGGTCAGCCCCAGCATTTT.

The chain uses TRBV19 and TRBJ1-6, with D perhaps TRBD1 (6 bases). Trimming removed 6 bases from V and 4 bases from J, with 13 bases in between. The CDR3 has 15 residues. Germline V gives CDR1 LNHDA, CDR2 SQIVND (reference sequence). The CDR3 spells CASSKDRNYNSPLHF. The CDR3 DNA reads as TGTGCCAGTAGCAAGGACAGAAATTATAATTCACCCCTCCACTTT.

The chain links TRBV29-1 to TRBJ2-1; the D gene is possibly TRBD2 (5 bases). CDR1 is SQVTM and CDR2 is ANQGSEA in the germline V gene. The CDR3 has 13 residues. V was shortened by 1 base and J by 13 bases, with 17 bases between the two germline ends. This CDR3 is CSVEATNLEQQFF. The CDR3 DNA reads as TGCAGCGTTGAAGCGACTAACCTCGAGCAACAGTTCTTC.

This chain links TRBV7-2 with TRBJ1-2; 7 bases align to TRBD1. Germline-derived CDR1 and CDR2 are SGHTA and FQGNSA. V lost 5 bases to trimming and J lost 2 bases; unmatched junction nucleotides: 2. The CDR3 runs to 13 residues. In DNA, the CDR3 is TGTGCCAGCAGCGAGGGACAGAACTATGGCTACACCTTC. Protein sequence: CASSEGQNYGYTF. Drawing the rest from reference TRBV7-2 and TRBJ1-2, the complete variable domain is GAGVSQSPSNKVTEKGKDVELRCDPISGHTALYWYRQSLGQGLEFLIYFQGNSAPDKSGLPSDRFSAERTGGSVSTLTIQRTQQEDSAVYLCASSEGQNYGYTFGSGTRLTVV.

The genes are TRBV30 and TRBJ2-7, with 7 bases identical to TRBD1. The CDR3 spans 15 residues. Germline V gives CDR1 GTSNPN, CDR2 SVGIG (reference sequence). The trim removed 3 bases at V and 4 bases at J, leaving 12 bases unmatched. The CDR3, as DNA: TGTGCCTGGAGCGGGCGAGGGGGCACTCTGTACGAGCAGTACTTC. It yields the protein CAWSGRGGTLYEQYF.

V gene TRBV24-1 combines with J gene TRBJ1-1, with D uncertain. V was cut by 0 bases and J by 4 bases, with 5 bases left in between. Germline loops: CDR1 KGHDR, CDR2 SFDVKD. The CDR3 totals 13 residues. The CDR3 DNA reads TGTGCCACCAGTGATTTGGGGAGCACTGAAGCTTTCTTT. It yields the protein CATSDLGSTEAFF.

The chain carries TRBV7-8 and TRBJ1-1; D is unresolved. Looked up from germline, CDR1 is SGHVS and CDR2 is FQNEAQ. This CDR3 contains 14 residues. V lost 0 bases, J lost 7 bases, and 12 bases lay in between. CDR3 amino acids: CASSLALEIGEAFF. The DNA of the CDR3 is TGTGCCAGCAGCTTAGCGCTGGAAATAGGTGAAGCTTTCTTT. Full variable domain (missing parts from reference TRBV7-8 and TRBJ1-1): GAGVSQSPRYKVAKRGQDVALRCDPISGHVSLFWYQQALGQGPEFLTYFQNEAQLDKSGLPSDRFFAERPEGSVSTLKIQRTQQEDSAVYLCASSLALEIGEAFFGQGTRLTVV.

The chain carries TRBV19 and TRBJ1-1; no firm D call. V was pared by 6 bases and J by 2 bases, with 10 bases between. CDR1 and CDR2 from the germline V gene are LNHDA and SQIVND (reference sequence). The CDR3 loop spans 13 amino acids. This CDR3 reads CASRNQVNTEAFF. The DNA for the CDR3 is TGTGCCAGTAGGAATCAGGTTAACACTGAAGCTTTCTTT.

The gene calls are TRBV7-6 and TRBJ1-1; D is possibly TRBD1 (5 bases). Trimming left V 4 bases short and J 4 bases short, with 13 bases between. Germline V CDR1 and CDR2: SGHVS, FNYEAQ. The CDR3 runs to 14 residues. CDR3 DNA: TGTGCCAGCAGCTCTAGCGGGGGGAGCACTGAAGCTTTCTTT. Its translation is CASSSSGGSTEAFF.

This clonotype was counted a few times. The J gene is TRBJ1-5, the V gene TRBV20-1; 10 positions match TRBD1. The trim removed 3 bases at V and 4 bases at J, leaving 3 bases unmatched. This CDR3 comprises 14 residues. Germline V gene lookup returns CDR1 DFQATT and CDR2 SNEGSKA (reference sequence). This chain's CDR3 is CSARPGQGNQPQHF. In DNA form, the CDR3 reads TGCAGTGCTAGGCCGGGACAGGGGAATCAGCCCCAGCATTTT.

The CDR3 here is CASSPQGAGTNEKLFF. In DNA, the CDR3 is TGTGCCAGCTCACCGCAGGGGGCAGGAACTAATGAAAAACTGTTTTTT. The chain employs TRBV18 and TRBJ1-4; 8 nucleotides match TRBD1. Looked up from germline, CDR1 is KGHSH and CDR2 is LQKENI. There are 16 residues in the CDR3. J lost 1 base, V lost 3 bases, and 4 bases had no gene match.